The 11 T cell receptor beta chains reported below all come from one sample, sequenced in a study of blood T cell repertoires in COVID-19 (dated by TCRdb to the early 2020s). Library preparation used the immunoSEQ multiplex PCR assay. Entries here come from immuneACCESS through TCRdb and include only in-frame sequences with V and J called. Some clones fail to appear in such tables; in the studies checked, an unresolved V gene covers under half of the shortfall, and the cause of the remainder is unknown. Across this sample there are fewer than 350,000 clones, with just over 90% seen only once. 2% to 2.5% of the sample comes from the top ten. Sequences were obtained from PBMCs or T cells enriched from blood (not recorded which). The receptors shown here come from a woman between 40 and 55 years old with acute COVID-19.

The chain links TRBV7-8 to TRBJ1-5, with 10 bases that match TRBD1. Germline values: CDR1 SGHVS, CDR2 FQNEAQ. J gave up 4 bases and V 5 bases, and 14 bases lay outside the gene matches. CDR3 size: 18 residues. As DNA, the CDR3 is TGTGCCAGCAGCCTAGGACAGGGGGTAGGGATTAGGAATCAGCCCCAGCATTTT. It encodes CASSLGQGVGIRNQPQHF.

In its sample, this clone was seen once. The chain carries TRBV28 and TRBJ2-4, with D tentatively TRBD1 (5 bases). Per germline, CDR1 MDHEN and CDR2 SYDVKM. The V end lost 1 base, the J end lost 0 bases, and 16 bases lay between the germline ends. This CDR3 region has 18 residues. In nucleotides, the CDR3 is TGTGCCAGCAGTTTATTTGATGGGGCAGCATTAGCCAAAAACATTCAGTACTTC. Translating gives CASSLFDGAALAKNIQYF.

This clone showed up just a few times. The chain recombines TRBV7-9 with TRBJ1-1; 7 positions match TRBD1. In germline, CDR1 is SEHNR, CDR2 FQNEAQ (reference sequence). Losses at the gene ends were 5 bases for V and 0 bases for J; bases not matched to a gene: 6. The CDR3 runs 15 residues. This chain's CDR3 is CASSRGTVMNTEAFF. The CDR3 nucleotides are TGTGCCAGCAGCCGGGGGACAGTAATGAACACTGAAGCTTTCTTT.

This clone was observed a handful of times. CDR3: CATSDFAQGSNEQFF. The DNA of the CDR3 is TGTGCCACCAGTGATTTTGCACAGGGTAGCAATGAGCAGTTCTTC. The chain combines TRBV24-1 with TRBJ2-1, with D possibly TRBD1 on 6 matching bases. Between the trimmed V and J ends, which lost 1 base and 6 bases, there was a span of 12 bases. The CDR3 loop spans 15 amino acids. Germline values: CDR1 KGHDR, CDR2 SFDVKD.

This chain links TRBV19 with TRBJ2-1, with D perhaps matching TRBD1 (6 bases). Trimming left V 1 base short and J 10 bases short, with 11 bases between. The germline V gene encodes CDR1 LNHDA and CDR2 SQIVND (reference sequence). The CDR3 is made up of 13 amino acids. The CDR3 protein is CASSIVTGTEQFF. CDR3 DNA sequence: TGTGCCAGTAGTATAGTCACCGGGACAGAGCAGTTCTTC.

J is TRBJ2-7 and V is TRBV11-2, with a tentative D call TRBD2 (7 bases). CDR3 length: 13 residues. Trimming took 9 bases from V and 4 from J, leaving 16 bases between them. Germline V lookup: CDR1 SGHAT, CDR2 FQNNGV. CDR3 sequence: CASGRGGSYEQYF. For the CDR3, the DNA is TGTGCCAGTGGGAGGGGGGGTTCGTACGAGCAGTACTTC.

The DNA for the CDR3 is TGTGCCAGTAGTATCGACAGACAAGCTAACTATGGCTACACCTTC. Translation: CASSIDRQANYGYTF. The V and J genes are TRBV19 and TRBJ1-2; TRBD1 is a possible D gene (5 bases). This CDR3 region has 15 residues. With 3 bases removed from V and 0 bases from J, the gap between germline ends came to 11 bases. Germline CDR1 reads LNHDA; CDR2 reads SQIVND (reference sequence).

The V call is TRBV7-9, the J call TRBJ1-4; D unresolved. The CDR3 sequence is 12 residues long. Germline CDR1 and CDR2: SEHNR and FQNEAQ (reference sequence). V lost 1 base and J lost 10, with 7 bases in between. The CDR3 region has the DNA TGTGCCAGCAGCTTAGAGTCGGGAAAACTGTTTTTT. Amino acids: CASSLESGKLFF. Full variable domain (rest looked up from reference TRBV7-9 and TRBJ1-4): DTGVSQNPRHKITKRGQNVTFRCDPISEHNRLYWYRQTLGQGPEFLTYFQNEAQLEKSRLLSDRFSAERPKGSFSTLEIQRTEQGDSAMYLCASSLESGKLFFGSGTQLSVL.

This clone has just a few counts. CDR3 in amino acids: CASSQDLTGGGELFF. The CDR3 coding sequence is TGTGCCAGCAGCCAAGATCTCACGGGGGGCGGGGAGCTGTTTTTT. J is TRBJ2-2 and V is TRBV4-2; 7 bases are a match to TRBD2. After removal of 0 bases from V and 7 bases from J, the junction contained 5 bases not matched to a gene. Per germline, CDR1 LGHNA and CDR2 YNFKEQ. The CDR3 is made up of 15 amino acids.

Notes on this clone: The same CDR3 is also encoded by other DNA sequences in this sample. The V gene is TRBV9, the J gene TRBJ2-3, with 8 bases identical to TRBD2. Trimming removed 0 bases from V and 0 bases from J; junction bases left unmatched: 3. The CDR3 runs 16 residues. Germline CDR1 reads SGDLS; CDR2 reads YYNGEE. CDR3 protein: CASSVGASGSTDTQYF. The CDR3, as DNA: TGTGCCAGCAGCGTAGGCGCTAGCGGGAGCACAGATACGCAGTATTTT.

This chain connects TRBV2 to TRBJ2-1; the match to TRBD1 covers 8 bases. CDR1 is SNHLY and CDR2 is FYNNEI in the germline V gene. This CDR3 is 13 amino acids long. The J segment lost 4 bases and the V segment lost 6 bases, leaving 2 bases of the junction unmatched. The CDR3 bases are TGTGCCAGCAGACAGGGGGTATACAATGAGCAGTTCTTC. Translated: CASRQGVYNEQFF.